One and the same sample provided the 25 T cell receptor beta chains below, sequenced in a study of T cells in localized non-small cell lung cancer. Measured with immunoSEQ multiplex PCR; TCRdb has only the in-frame clones, and not every one. Of fewer than 95,000 clones in the sample, approximately 91% were seen once. Sequenced material: PBMCs, taken before any cancer treatment. The source is a woman aged 35-75 years with stage II squamous cell lung carcinoma.

The chain employs TRBV19 and TRBJ1-5, with D unclear. V was cut by 5 bases and J by 5 bases, with 10 bases left in between. Per the germline V gene, CDR1 is LNHDA and CDR2 is SQIVND (reference sequence). This CDR3 has 13 amino acids. In DNA, the CDR3 is TGTGCCAGTAGTGTAAACAGAGATCAGCCCCAGCATTTT. This translates into CASSVNRDQPQHF.

In its sample, this clone was seen a few times. The gene calls are TRBV20-1 and TRBJ1-1; D unresolved. The germline V gene encodes CDR1 DFQATT and CDR2 SNEGSKA (reference sequence). This CDR3 region has 11 residues. Trimming took off 6 bases at V and 1 base at J, with 6 bases between the two ends. The CDR3: CSATGNTEAFF. The CDR3 coding sequence is TGCAGTGCCACGGGGAACACTGAAGCTTTCTTT.

This chain links TRBV5-1 with TRBJ2-2; D is undetermined. Trimming pared 6 bases from V and 1 base from J, leaving 4 bases between. This CDR3 is 12 amino acids long. Germline V gene data show CDR1 as SGHRS and CDR2 as YFSETQ. DNA of the CDR3: TGCGCCAGCACCATGAACACCGGGGAGCTGTTTTTT. Its protein product is CASTMNTGELFF.

V usage is TRBV19 and J usage is TRBJ1-2, with 8 bases that match TRBD1. With V trimmed by 4 bases and J by 2 bases, 12 bases remained unmatched. This CDR3 spans 17 amino acids. Germline V gene data show CDR1 as LNHDA and CDR2 as SQIVND (reference sequence). The CDR3 nucleotides read TGTGCCAGTAGTACCCTCAGGGGGCGCGGACAAAACTATGGCTACACCTTC. It encodes CASSTLRGRGQNYGYTF. Combining the CDR3 with reference TRBV19 and TRBJ1-2 gives the whole variable domain DGGITQSPKYLFRKEGQNVTLSCEQNLNHDAMYWYRQDPGQGLRLIYYSQIVNDFQKGDIAEGYSVSREKKESFPLTVTSAQKNPTAFYLCASSTLRGRGQNYGYTFGSGTRLTVV.

The chain uses TRBV5-1 and TRBJ2-2, with 7 bases lining up with TRBD1. The V segment lost 3 bases and the J segment 7 bases; nucleotides outside the gene matches: 6. Per the germline V gene, CDR1 is SGHRS and CDR2 is YFSETQ. CDR3 length: 14 amino acids. For the CDR3, the DNA is TGCGCCAGCAGCTCGGACAGGACGGGCGGGGAGCTGTTTTTT. This codes for CASSSDRTGGELFF. Drawing the rest from reference TRBV5-1 and TRBJ2-2, the complete variable domain is KAGVTQTPRYLIKTRGQQVTLSCSPISGHRSVSWYQQTPGQGLQFLFEYFSETQRNKGNFPGRFSGRQFSNSRSEMNVSTLELGDSALYLCASSSDRTGGELFFGEGSRLTVL.

This clone was detected a few times. The chain couples TRBV4-1 to TRBJ2-1, with D possibly being TRBD1 or TRBD2 (5 bases each). Trimming left V 1 base short and J 0 bases short, with 13 bases between. This CDR3 is built from 17 residues. CDR1 and CDR2 (germline): MGHRA, YSYEKL. The CDR3 DNA reads TGCGCCAGCAGCCAAGCCCGGGACCAGACCTCCTACAATGAGCAGTTCTTC. Amino acids: CASSQARDQTSYNEQFF.

This clone was seen a few times. The chain uses TRBV11-2 and TRBJ1-2, with a tentative D call TRBD1 (6 bases). The germline gives CDR1 SGHAT, CDR2 FQNNGV. The CDR3 length is 16 residues. V was trimmed by 2 bases and J by 4 bases, leaving 17 bases between them. Here the CDR3 DNA reads TGTGCCAGCAGCTTAAGCGGGGGGCATGAAGTCTATGGCTACACCTTC. It specifies CASSLSGGHEVYGYTF.

This rearrangement joins TRBV2 to TRBJ1-2; TRBD1 agrees at 10 bases. After removal of 7 bases from V and 1 base from J, the junction contained 3 bases not matched to a gene. The CDR3 extends over 14 amino acids. Per the germline V gene, CDR1 is SNHLY and CDR2 is FYNNEI. CDR3 coding DNA: TGTGCCAGCATCGACAGGGGGCGTAACTATGGCTACACCTTC. It encodes CASIDRGRNYGYTF.

The chain is built from TRBV19 and TRBJ1-1; weak D call: TRBD1 (6 bases). The V and J ends lost 4 bases and 0 bases respectively, with 12 bases between them. The CDR3 is 15 residues long. From germline, CDR1 is LNHDA and CDR2 SQIVND (reference sequence). CDR3 nucleotide sequence: TGTGCCAGTAGTAAGGGTACAGGGATGAACACTGAAGCTTTCTTT. Translating gives CASSKGTGMNTEAFF.

The chain uses TRBV5-4 and TRBJ1-2, with TRBD1 identical over 7 bases. The CDR3 spans 17 residues. V was pared by 0 bases and J by 4 bases, with 12 bases of the junction left unmatched. Germline V gene sequence: CDR1 SGHNT, CDR2 YYREEE (reference sequence). The CDR3 sequence: CASSLDRGPLRIYGYTF. CDR3 coding DNA: TGTGCCAGCAGCTTGGACAGGGGCCCTCTGAGGATCTATGGCTACACCTTC.

The chain couples TRBV5-1 to TRBJ2-7, with 7 positions matching TRBD1. Germline V gene data show CDR1 as SGHRS and CDR2 as YFSETQ. Trimming took 3 bases from V and 3 from J; bases not matched to a gene: 6. The CDR3 sequence is 14 residues long. This CDR3 is CASSSGGWGYEQYF. DNA of the CDR3: TGCGCCAGCAGCTCAGGGGGATGGGGCTACGAGCAGTACTTC.

The chain has TRBV2 and TRBJ2-7; the match to TRBD2 covers 14 bases. Germline assignment: CDR1 SNHLY and CDR2 FYNNEI. This CDR3 spans 13 amino acids. Losses at the gene ends were 9 bases for V and 5 bases for J; bases not matched to a gene: 3. The CDR3: CASPGLAGDEQYF. In DNA, the CDR3 is TGTGCCAGTCCGGGACTAGCGGGAGACGAGCAGTACTTC.

This chain links TRBV7-9 with TRBJ1-5, with 8 nucleotides matching TRBD1. After removal of 5 bases from V and 2 bases from J, the junction contained 8 bases not matched to a gene. Germline values: CDR1 SEHNR, CDR2 FQNEAQ (reference sequence). The CDR3 sequence is 16 residues long. The CDR3 loop is CASSPGGQVRNQPQHF. The CDR3 DNA sequence: TGTGCCAGCAGCCCAGGGGGACAGGTACGCAATCAGCCCCAGCATTTT.

The chain employs TRBV27 and TRBJ2-2, with D tentatively TRBD1 (5 bases). V was cut by 0 bases and J by 9 bases, with 20 bases left in between. The germline V gene has CDR1 MNHEY and CDR2 SMNVEV (reference sequence). The CDR3 spans 17 residues. CDR3 sequence (DNA): TGTGCCAGCAGTTTATCGTCAGGGCCCTCTGTTTACCGGGAGCTGTTTTTT. Protein sequence: CASSLSSGPSVYRELFF.

The chain has TRBV6-5 and TRBJ2-6, with unresolved D. The CDR3 contains 14 residues. CDR1 is MNHEY, CDR2 SVGAGI, per germline. The V end was cut by 6 bases, the J end by 2 bases, with 8 bases between. CDR3 sequence: CASSQNTGANVLTF. The CDR3 DNA is TGTGCCAGCAGCCAGAACACTGGGGCCAACGTCCTGACTTTC.

The gene calls are TRBV18 and TRBJ2-7; 13 nucleotides match TRBD2. Germline assignment: CDR1 KGHSH and CDR2 LQKENI. The junction had 0 bases not matched to a gene; V was cut back by 1 base and J by 6 bases. The CDR3 sequence is 14 residues long. The CDR3 sequence is CASSPRTSGSEQYF. For the CDR3, the DNA is TGTGCCAGCTCACCACGGACTAGCGGGAGCGAGCAGTACTTC.

The V gene is TRBV27, the J gene TRBJ1-5; weak D call: TRBD1 (6 bases). V was trimmed by 6 bases and J by 5 bases, leaving 17 bases between them. CDR3 length: 15 residues. The germline V gene encodes CDR1 MNHEY and CDR2 SMNVEV (reference sequence). CDR3 bases: TGTGCCAGCAGGGCGGACAGAGGGACCTATCAGCCCCAGCATTTT. This sequence encodes CASRADRGTYQPQHF.

The CDR3 DNA reads as TGTGCCAGCAGCTTGCCGGGACAGGACGTCTATAATTCACCCCTCCACTTT. Its protein is CASSLPGQDVYNSPLHF. The chain uses TRBV5-6 and TRBJ1-6; 8 bases map to TRBD1. Germline V lookup: CDR1 SGHDT, CDR2 YYEEEE. J lost 3 bases, V lost 1 base, and 6 bases had no gene match. CDR3 length: 17 residues.

V and J are TRBV6-1 and TRBJ1-5; no clear D. CDR3 length equals 10 residues. CDR1 MNHNS and CDR2 SASEGT come from the germline V gene. The V gene lost 5 bases and the J gene lost 9 bases, with 5 bases spanning the gap. In DNA form, the CDR3 reads TGTGCCAGCAGTAGTGGGCCCCAGCATTTT. Protein product: CASSSGPQHF.

The chain couples TRBV10-2 to TRBJ2-1; TRBD1 matches 7 bases. Losses at the gene ends were 6 bases for V and 2 bases for J; bases not matched to a gene: 7. Germline CDR1 reads WSHSY; CDR2 reads SAAADI. The CDR3 extends over 15 amino acids. CDR3 bases: TGCGCCAGCAGGAACGACAGGGTTCCCTACAATGAGCAGTTCTTC. This codes for CASRNDRVPYNEQFF.

The chain is built from TRBV7-9 and TRBJ2-1, with D unresolved. There are 15 residues in the CDR3. CDR1 and CDR2 (germline): SEHNR, FQNEAQ (reference sequence). V was cut by 1 base and J by 5 bases, with 12 bases left in between. CDR3: CASSLGLFGDNEQFF. The DNA for the CDR3 is TGTGCCAGCAGCTTAGGGCTATTTGGGGACAATGAGCAGTTCTTC.

The chain joins TRBV6-5 to TRBJ2-3, with 8 bases matching TRBD1. Germline CDR1 is MNHEY and CDR2 is SVGAGI. There are 15 residues in the CDR3. V gave up 6 bases and J gave up 0 bases; unmatched junction bases: 5. CDR3 in amino acids: CASSDRGSSTDTQYF. In DNA form, the CDR3 reads TGTGCCAGCAGCGACAGGGGTTCCAGCACAGATACGCAGTATTTT.

V usage is TRBV5-1 and J usage is TRBJ1-1; maybe TRBD1 (5 bases). The CDR3 is made up of 15 amino acids. The V gene lost 0 bases and the J gene lost 1 base, with 10 bases spanning the gap. CDR1 and CDR2 from the germline V gene are SGHRS and YFSETQ. The CDR3 bases are TGCGCCAGCAGCTTGGAGGGGATGGGGAACACTGAAGCTTTCTTT. This encodes CASSLEGMGNTEAFF. Looking up the rest from reference TRBV5-1 and TRBJ1-1 gives the full variable domain: KAGVTQTPRYLIKTRGQQVTLSCSPISGHRSVSWYQQTPGQGLQFLFEYFSETQRNKGNFPGRFSGRQFSNSRSEMNVSTLELGDSALYLCASSLEGMGNTEAFFGQGTRLTVV.

This clone appeared a single time. The chain recombines TRBV27 with TRBJ1-1; D is possibly TRBD1 (5 bases). Between the trimmed V and J ends, which lost 7 bases and 0 bases, there was a span of 12 bases. The CDR3 consists of 14 residues. The V gene's germline CDR1 is MNHEY and CDR2 SMNVEV (reference sequence). This chain's CDR3 is CASTRAGMNTEAFF. The CDR3 coding sequence is TGTGCCAGCACCCGGGCAGGGATGAACACTGAAGCTTTCTTT.

V usage is TRBV13 and J usage is TRBJ1-2; a possible D gene is TRBD1 (5 bases). The CDR3 is 15 amino acids. Germline values: CDR1 PRHDT, CDR2 FYEKMQ (reference sequence). Trimming pared 4 bases from V and 4 bases from J, leaving 16 bases between. The chain's CDR3 is CASSSERVQGYGYTF. The CDR3 DNA reads as TGTGCCAGCAGCTCAGAAAGGGTCCAGGGCTATGGCTACACCTTC.